This T cell receptor (beta chain) came from a study of shared T cell receptors in the human thymus. Generated by immunoSEQ multiplex PCR, the TCRdb table keeps only in-frame clones and is missing some. The table has some 700,000 clones, approximately 90% seen once; the top ten hold over 0.008%. V lost 6 bases to trimming and J lost 8 bases, with 11 bases between them. Germline V lookup: CDR1 DFQATT, CDR2 SNEGSKA (reference sequence). This CDR3 comprises 11 residues. The same data also went into a second study, on human thymus T cells. That source reports: Obtained as resections during corrective heart surgery, the thymus tissue was then studied. Gene usage for V and J segments appeared biased in thymic and blood repertoires.

V usage is TRBV20-1 and J usage is TRBJ2-1; D might be TRBD2 (5 bases). The sequenced sample consisted of thymocytes. The TCR sequence derives from a boy younger than two with a congenital heart defect. The CDR3 DNA is TGCAGTGCCGACCGAGGGTATGAGCAGTTCTTC. Its translation: CSADRGYEQFF.